Included here is one TCR beta chain sequence, with context. CDR3 size: 18 residues. The V gene's germline CDR1 is LGHNA and CDR2 YNFKEQ. J lost 0 bases, V lost 0 bases, and 10 bases had no gene match. This entry comes from a study of technical replicates of blood from a handful of donors. TCRdb's copy holds only in-frame clones and misses some; the assay was immunoSEQ multiplex PCR. The table shows around 80,000 clones, with 95% to 98% occurring only once. The chain joins TRBV4-2 to TRBJ2-7; 8 bases line up with TRBD1. The TCR originated in a human donor in good health. The sequencing input was T cells isolated from PBMCs. The CDR3 spells CASSQDSVGDRSSYEQYF. CDR3 DNA sequence: TGTGCCAGCAGCCAAGATTCAGTTGGGGACAGGAGCTCCTACGAGCAGTACTTC.